The 23 T cell receptor beta chains below come from one sample, sequenced in a study of sequential checkpoint blockade in melanoma. Method: immunoSEQ multiplex PCR; TCRdb's copy keeps in-frame clones and lacks some. The sample lists 9,500 to 11,000 clones; 50% to 65% were seen once. The treatment denotes: randomized to nivolumab then ipilimumab (arm A) or the reverse (arm B). Material: CD8+ T cells sorted from blood (inferred from file names), obtained from a patient given nivolumab and ipilimumab in sequence. These receptors were obtained from a human donor with melanoma.

The chain employs TRBV15 and TRBJ2-7, with TRBD2 matching over 11 bases. CDR1 LNHNV and CDR2 YYDKDF come from the germline V gene (reference sequence). V lost 5 bases to trimming and J lost 1 base; unmatched junction nucleotides: 4. The CDR3 has 15 residues. CDR3 sequence: CATSGGLAASYEQYF. The CDR3 bases are TGTGCCACCAGCGGGGGACTAGCGGCTTCCTACGAGCAGTACTTC.

V gene TRBV4-3 combines with J gene TRBJ2-1; TRBD2 matches 13 bases. CDR1 is LGHNA and CDR2 is YSLEER in the germline V gene. Trimming at V came to 4 bases and at J to 12 bases, leaving 9 bases not matched to a gene. This CDR3 is built from 15 residues. The CDR3 loop is CASSLGTSGNLGQFF. The CDR3 bases are TGCGCCAGCAGCCTCGGGACTAGCGGGAATCTAGGGCAGTTCTTC.

The chain is built from TRBV4-3 and TRBJ2-3; D perhaps matches TRBD2 (5 bases). The ends were cut back, 7 bases at V and 0 bases at J, with 14 bases in the middle. The CDR3 consists of 15 residues. CDR1 is LGHNA and CDR2 is YSLEER in the germline V gene. As DNA, the CDR3 is TGCGCCAGCACCCCGGAGGCCTCCAGCACAGATACGCAGTATTTT. Its translation is CASTPEASSTDTQYF.

This chain connects TRBV27 to TRBJ2-2, with 14 bases identical to TRBD2. V lost 4 bases to trimming and J lost 4 bases; unmatched junction nucleotides: 11. This CDR3 is 19 amino acids long. Looked up from germline, CDR1 is MNHEY and CDR2 is SMNVEV (reference sequence). The CDR3 region has the DNA TGTGCCAGCAGTTCCCGTACGGGACTAGCGGGAGCACCCACCGGGGAGCTGTTTTTT. This encodes CASSSRTGLAGAPTGELFF.

The V call is TRBV5-6, the J call TRBJ2-7; maybe TRBD1 (5 bases). The CDR3 runs to 14 residues. V was shortened by 5 bases and J by 4 bases, with 16 bases between the two germline ends. Germline CDR1 is SGHDT and CDR2 is YYEEEE. The CDR3 nucleotides read TGTGCCAGCAGTTCCCCGGCAGGGCCGTACGAGCAGTACTTC. Residues: CASSSPAGPYEQYF.

The chain has TRBV6-5 and TRBJ1-2; 7 bases are a match to TRBD1. The CDR3 consists of 15 residues. V was clipped by 6 bases and J by 7 bases; unmatched bases: 14. The germline V gene has CDR1 MNHEY and CDR2 SVGAGI. The CDR3 loop is CASSPSRTGSVGYTF. The DNA of the CDR3 is TGTGCCAGCAGCCCGTCGCGGACAGGATCGGTTGGCTACACCTTC.

J is TRBJ1-2 and V is TRBV4-3; D is ambiguous. Germline V gene sequence: CDR1 LGHNA, CDR2 YSLEER. The CDR3 sequence is 15 residues long. V lost 0 bases and J 4 bases, leaving 12 bases between the germline ends. The CDR3 region has the DNA TGCGCCAGCAGCCAAGAGAGGGTCTTAAGCTATGGCTACACCTTC. Protein product: CASSQERVLSYGYTF.

This clone was detected a few times. This chain's CDR3 is CASSPRDRGWSYEQYF. The CDR3, as DNA: TGTGCCAGCAGTCCGCGGGACAGGGGATGGTCCTACGAGCAGTACTTC. The chain carries TRBV27 and TRBJ2-7; the match to TRBD1 covers 10 bases. The junction had 8 bases not matched to a gene; V was cut back by 5 bases and J by 1 base. CDR3 size: 16 residues. Germline V gene lookup returns CDR1 MNHEY and CDR2 SMNVEV (reference sequence).

This sequence joins TRBV14 and TRBJ1-1; D is undetermined. The CDR3 spans 12 residues. The V end lost 2 bases, the J end lost 7 bases, and 8 bases lay between the germline ends. Germline lookup yields CDR1 SGHDN and CDR2 FVKESK. The CDR3 spells CASSQPGREAFF. The DNA of the CDR3 is TGTGCCAGCAGCCAACCAGGCCGTGAAGCTTTCTTT.

The rearrangement links TRBV7-6 to TRBJ2-1; D perhaps matches TRBD2 (6 bases). The CDR3 totals 16 residues. Germline CDR1 and CDR2: SGHVS and FNYEAQ. Trimming stripped 5 bases from V and 7 bases from J, with 21 bases between. CDR3 loop: CASSPSRESQKNEQFF. The CDR3, as DNA: TGTGCCAGCAGCCCATCCCGGGAGAGTCAAAAGAATGAGCAGTTCTTC.

The CDR3, as DNA: TGTGCCAGCAGCGTAGAACCCCTAGCGGGAGTGGATGAGCAGTTCTTC. Translating gives CASSVEPLAGVDEQFF. The chain recombines TRBV9 with TRBJ2-1; TRBD2 aligns across 10 bases. This CDR3 comprises 16 residues. Germline trimming cut 0 bases from V and 8 bases from J; bases unmatched to any gene: 8. Germline V gene sequence: CDR1 SGDLS, CDR2 YYNGEE.

The V and J genes are TRBV18 and TRBJ2-5; possible D gene TRBD2, 6 bases. Trimming took 2 bases from V and 5 from J, leaving 18 bases between them. This CDR3 spans 16 amino acids. Germline V gene sequence: CDR1 KGHSH, CDR2 LQKENI. The CDR3 DNA sequence: TGTGCCAGCTCACCATGGGGGGACCTGGGGCGCGAGACCCAGTACTTC. Its protein is CASSPWGDLGRETQYF.

The chain uses TRBV5-4 and TRBJ1-6; 7 bases agree with TRBD1. The CDR3 totals 15 residues. CDR1 is SGHNT and CDR2 is YYREEE in the germline V gene (reference sequence). Trimming cost V 4 bases and J 9 bases; bases outside gene matches: 10. The chain's CDR3 is CASSPWTGSASPLHF. The DNA of the CDR3 is TGTGCCAGCAGCCCTTGGACAGGCTCTGCTTCACCCCTCCACTTT.

Judged by abundance, this clone is medium-sized. The rearrangement joins TRBV4-2 to TRBJ2-7; TRBD2 matches at 9 bases. The V and J ends lost 0 bases and 1 base, in that order; junction bases with no gene match: 1. There are 15 residues in the CDR3. Germline assignment: CDR1 LGHNA and CDR2 YNFKEQ. The CDR3 reads CASSQETSGSYEQYF. In DNA form, the CDR3 reads TGTGCCAGCAGCCAAGAGACTAGCGGTTCCTACGAGCAGTACTTC.

This clone showed up just a few times. V gene TRBV27 combines with J gene TRBJ2-7, with D hard to call. V was clipped by 0 bases and J by 8 bases, with 11 bases between them. From germline, CDR1 is MNHEY and CDR2 SMNVEV (reference sequence). This CDR3 region has 13 residues. The CDR3 here is CASSLSPGTQQYF. The CDR3 region has the DNA TGTGCCAGCAGTTTATCACCAGGCACCCAGCAGTACTTC.

The chain carries TRBV19 and TRBJ2-3, with 10 bases fitting TRBD2. There are 15 residues in the CDR3. The V and J ends lost 4 bases and 3 bases, in that order; junction bases with no gene match: 4. From germline, CDR1 is LNHDA and CDR2 SQIVND (reference sequence). The CDR3 loop is CASSTWGLATDTQYF. CDR3 coding DNA: TGTGCCAGTAGTACGTGGGGACTAGCGACAGATACGCAGTATTTT.

CDR3 amino acids: CASSPGLVLGEQFF. The DNA of the CDR3 is TGCGCCAGCAGCCCAGGACTAGTTTTGGGTGAGCAGTTCTTC. V and J are TRBV5-1 and TRBJ2-1, with 7 bases aligning to TRBD2. V gave up 4 bases and J gave up 9 bases; unmatched junction bases: 10. Germline-derived CDR1 and CDR2 are SGHRS and YFSETQ. CDR3 size: 14 residues.

In this sample, this clone turned up a few times. The chain carries TRBV7-9 and TRBJ1-4, with 7 bases identical to TRBD1. CDR1 and CDR2 (germline): SEHNR, FQNEAQ (reference sequence). Trimming took 5 bases from V and 8 from J; bases not matched to a gene: 11. This CDR3 is built from 15 residues. CDR3 coding DNA: TGTGCCAGCAGCGAACGACAGGGATGGAACGAAAAACTGTTTTTT. Amino acid sequence: CASSERQGWNEKLFF. Full variable domain (outside the CDR3, taken from reference TRBV7-9 and TRBJ1-4): DTGVSQNPRHKITKRGQNVTFRCDPISEHNRLYWYRQTLGQGPEFLTYFQNEAQLEKSRLLSDRFSAERPKGSFSTLEIQRTEQGDSAMYLCASSERQGWNEKLFFGSGTQLSVL.

V is TRBV6-5 and J is TRBJ1-5; D is undetermined. Germline lookup yields CDR1 MNHEY and CDR2 SVGAGI. V shed 9 bases and J shed 0 bases, with 6 bases lying between them. This CDR3 has 12 amino acids. The CDR3 reads CARYYSNQPQHF. CDR3 coding DNA: TGTGCCAGGTACTATAGCAATCAGCCCCAGCATTTT.

This clone was seen only a few times. The chain carries TRBV27 and TRBJ2-7, with a weak D call TRBD1 (6 bases). The CDR3 sequence is 13 residues long. Trimming stripped 6 bases from V and 5 bases from J, with 14 bases between. Germline CDR1 and CDR2: MNHEY and SMNVEV (reference sequence). CDR3 DNA: TGTGCCAGCAGCTTGCCTAACAGGGACGAGCAGTACTTC. This codes for CASSLPNRDEQYF.

The CDR3 bases are TGTGCCAGCAGCCCACAGCGGACAGGGGTGAACACTGAAGCTTTCTTT. Translated, it gives CASSPQRTGVNTEAFF. The J gene is TRBJ1-1, the V gene TRBV11-2; 9 nucleotides match TRBD1. CDR3 length equals 16 residues. Germline assignment: CDR1 SGHAT and CDR2 FQNNGV. Losses at the gene ends were 5 bases for V and 0 bases for J; bases not matched to a gene: 7.

This chain connects TRBV28 to TRBJ2-7, with 7 bases aligning to TRBD1. The CDR3 consists of 16 residues. J was trimmed by 0 bases and V by 5 bases; bases with no gene match: 10. From germline, CDR1 is MDHEN and CDR2 SYDVKM. The CDR3, as DNA: TGTGCCAGCAGTCCGCCCCGGGACAGTAACTCCTACGAGCAGTACTTC. Translating it yields CASSPPRDSNSYEQYF. The full variable domain, completed using reference TRBV28 and TRBJ2-7, is DVKVTQSSRYLVKRTGEKVFLECVQDMDHENMFWYRQDPGLGLRLIYFSYDVKMKEKGDIPEGYSVSREKKERFSLILESASTNQTSMYLCASSPPRDSNSYEQYFGPGTRLTVT.

This chain uses TRBV27 with TRBJ2-7, with 8 bases aligning to TRBD1. With V trimmed by 4 bases and J by 3 bases, 5 bases remained unmatched. CDR3 size: 14 residues. Germline values: CDR1 MNHEY, CDR2 SMNVEV (reference sequence). CDR3 nucleotide sequence: TGTGCCAGCAGTTCGACAGGGGTTGGCTACGAGCAGTACTTC. It encodes CASSSTGVGYEQYF.